The clone carrying this T cell receptor (beta chain) was counted ten times or more. Its specificity is not known. This sample was included in a study of identical twins. TCRdb used MiXCR to reprocess the 5' RACE reads, holding one entry per CDR3 protein. The table lists under 450,000 distinct CDR3 sequences, approximately 17% of them singletons, with 9% to 15% in the top ten. Regarding the study as a whole: Cord blood beta clonotypes present at high abundance carried fewer insertions; no such pattern appeared in memory repertoires.

V gave up 4 bases and J gave up 5 bases; unmatched junction bases: 6. Germline V CDR1 and CDR2: MNHEY, SVGAGI. This CDR3 region has 14 residues. Every sampled donor was Caucasian and healthy. Sequencing was done on a sample of naive T cells sorted from blood. The clonotype originates from a man in his forties or fifties in good health. V and J are TRBV6-5 and TRBJ2-3, with 7 bases lining up with TRBD2. The CDR3 sequence: CASSWRLALDTQYF. CDR3 sequence (DNA): TGTGCCAGCAGTTGGCGACTAGCTTTAGATACGCAGTATTTT.